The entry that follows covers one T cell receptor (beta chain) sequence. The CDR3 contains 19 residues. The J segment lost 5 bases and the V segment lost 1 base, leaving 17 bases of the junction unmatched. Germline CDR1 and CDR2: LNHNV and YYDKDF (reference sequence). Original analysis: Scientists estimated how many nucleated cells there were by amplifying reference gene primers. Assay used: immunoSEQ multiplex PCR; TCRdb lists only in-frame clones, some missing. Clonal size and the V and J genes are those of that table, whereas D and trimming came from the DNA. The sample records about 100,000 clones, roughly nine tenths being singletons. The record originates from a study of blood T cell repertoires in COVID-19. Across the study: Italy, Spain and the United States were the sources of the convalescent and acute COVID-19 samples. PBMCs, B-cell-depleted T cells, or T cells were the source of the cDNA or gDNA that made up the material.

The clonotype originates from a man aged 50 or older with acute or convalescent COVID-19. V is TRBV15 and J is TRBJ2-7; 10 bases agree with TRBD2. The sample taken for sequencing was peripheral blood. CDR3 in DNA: TGTGCCACCAGCAGAGTTAGTGGGGGAAAGCGGGAGGGCCGGGACGAGCAGTACTTC. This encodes CATSRVSGGKREGRDEQYF.